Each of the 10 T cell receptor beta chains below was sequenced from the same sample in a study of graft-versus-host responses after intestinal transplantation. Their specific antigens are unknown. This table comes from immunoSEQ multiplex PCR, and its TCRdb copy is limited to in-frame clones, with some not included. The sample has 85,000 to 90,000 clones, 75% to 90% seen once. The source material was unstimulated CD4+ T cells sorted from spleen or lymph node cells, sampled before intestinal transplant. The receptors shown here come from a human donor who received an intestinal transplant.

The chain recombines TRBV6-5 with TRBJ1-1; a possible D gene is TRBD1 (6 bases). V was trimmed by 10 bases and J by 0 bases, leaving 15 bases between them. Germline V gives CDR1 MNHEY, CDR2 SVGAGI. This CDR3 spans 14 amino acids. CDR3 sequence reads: CATQRGGMNTEAFF. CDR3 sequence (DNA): TGTGCCACCCAGAGGGGGGGGATGAACACTGAAGCTTTCTTT.

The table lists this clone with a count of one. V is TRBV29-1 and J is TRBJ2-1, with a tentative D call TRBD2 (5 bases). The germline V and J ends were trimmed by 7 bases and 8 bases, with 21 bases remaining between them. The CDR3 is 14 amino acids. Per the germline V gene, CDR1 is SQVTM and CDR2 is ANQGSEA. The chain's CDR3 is CSGRSPTSFDEQFF. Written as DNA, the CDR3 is TGCAGCGGGCGGAGCCCAACTAGTTTCGATGAGCAGTTCTTC.

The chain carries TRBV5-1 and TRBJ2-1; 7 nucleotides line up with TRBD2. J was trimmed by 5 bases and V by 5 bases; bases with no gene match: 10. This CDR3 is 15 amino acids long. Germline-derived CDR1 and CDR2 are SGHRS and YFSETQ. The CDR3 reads CASRAVAGPDNEQFF. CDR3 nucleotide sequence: TGCGCCAGCAGAGCTGTAGCGGGTCCGGACAATGAGCAGTTCTTC.

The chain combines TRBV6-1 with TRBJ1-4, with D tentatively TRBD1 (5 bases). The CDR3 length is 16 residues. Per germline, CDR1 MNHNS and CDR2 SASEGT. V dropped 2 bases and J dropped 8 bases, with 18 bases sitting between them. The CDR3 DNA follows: TGTGCCAGCAGTGAATTGGACACGAACTCGCCGGAAAAACTGTTTTTT. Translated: CASSELDTNSPEKLFF.

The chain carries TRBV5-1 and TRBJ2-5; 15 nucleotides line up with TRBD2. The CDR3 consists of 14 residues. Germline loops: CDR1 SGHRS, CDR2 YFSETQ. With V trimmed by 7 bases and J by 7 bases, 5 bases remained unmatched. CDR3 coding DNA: TGCGCCAGCCGGACTAGCGGGGGGGCCGGGACCCAGTACTTC. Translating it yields CASRTSGGAGTQYF.

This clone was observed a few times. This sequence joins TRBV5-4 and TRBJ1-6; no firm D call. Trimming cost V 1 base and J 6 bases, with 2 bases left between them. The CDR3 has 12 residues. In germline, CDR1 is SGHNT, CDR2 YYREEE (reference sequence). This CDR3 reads CASSLLNSPLHF. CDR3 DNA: TGTGCCAGCAGCTTGCTTAATTCACCCCTCCACTTT.

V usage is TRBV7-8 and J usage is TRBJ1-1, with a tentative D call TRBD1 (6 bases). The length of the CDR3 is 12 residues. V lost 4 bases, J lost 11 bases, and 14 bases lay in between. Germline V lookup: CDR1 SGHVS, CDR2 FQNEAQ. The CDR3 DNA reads TGTGCCAGCAGCTCAGACGGACAGCGCGCTTTCTTT. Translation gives CASSSDGQRAFF.

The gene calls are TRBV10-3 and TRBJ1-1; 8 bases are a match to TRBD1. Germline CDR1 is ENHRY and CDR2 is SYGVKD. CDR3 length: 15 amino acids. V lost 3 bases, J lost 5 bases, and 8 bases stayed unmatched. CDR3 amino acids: CAISDLGQERTEAFF. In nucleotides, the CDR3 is TGTGCCATCAGTGACCTGGGACAGGAAAGAACTGAAGCTTTCTTT.

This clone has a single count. The DNA of the CDR3 is TGTGCCAGCAGCCAAGGGCAGGGCAGATACGAGCAGTACTTC. Translating it yields CASSQGQGRYEQYF. The chain combines TRBV5-4 with TRBJ2-7; possibly TRBD1 for D (5 bases). CDR1 and CDR2 (germline): SGHNT, YYREEE (reference sequence). V was cut by 4 bases and J by 4 bases, with 15 bases left in between. CDR3 size: 14 residues.

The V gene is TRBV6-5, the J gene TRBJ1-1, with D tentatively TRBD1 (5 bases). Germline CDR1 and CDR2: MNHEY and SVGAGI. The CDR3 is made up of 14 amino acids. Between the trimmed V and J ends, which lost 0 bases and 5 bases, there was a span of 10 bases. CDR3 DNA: TGTGCCAGCAGTTACTCGGCAGGGAGGACTGAAGCTTTCTTT. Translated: CASSYSAGRTEAFF.